The subject of this entry is one TCR beta chain. The target of this receptor is not known. Nothing much larger sits one base from this clone, and base qualities are not available. This specimen comes from a study of shared clonotypes between healthy human individuals (TCRdb year 2020). Background on the whole study: The cohort comprised a couple of women and a few men aged 18 to 49 years. To increase sequencing depth and limit assay-specific biases, different laboratories used diverse techniques to prepare libraries and sequence TCR repertoires. The study deeply sequenced blood TCR repertoires of five healthy adults to estimate repertoire size and the extent of clonotype sharing between individuals. Each donor's leukapheresis produced roughly between roughly 0.94 and 9.5 billion PBMCs. For each donor, CD4 naive and CD4 memory were each given three plates, CD8 naive was given two plates, and CD8 memory was given one plate. General findings and caveats noted by the study authors: Estimated clonotype richness was generally larger for naive than for memory subsets. Because the study included a small number of donors, the genetic and exposure-history diversity represented was limited. Compared with non-shared clonotypes, the clonotypes found in all four sorted-subset donors had higher generation probabilities. Pairwise subsampling led to the expectation that sequencing depth would affect the degree of clonotype sharing among donors. Even with the large sequencing depth, rarefaction of the sorted-subset datasets indicated that sequencing was incomplete. Sampling was limited to blood, and TCR repertoires in tissue likely differ from TCR repertoires in blood. Across a few donors, around 5.4% of naive CD4, more than 3% of naive CD8, approximately 2.5% of memory CD4, and approximately 0.4% of memory CD8 clonotypes were shared.

Using the deep immunoSEQ assay, TCR CDR3 regions were amplified from genomic DNA by multiplex PCR. Extracted genomic DNA from each cell subset was spread evenly across all wells of several immunoSEQ 96-well plates, with each plate serving as a replicate. For sorted subsets, each replicate PCR was loaded with approximately 190 ng genomic DNA, equivalent to some 27,000 T cell genomes. Purified libraries were quantified with a Qubit 3.0 fluorometer, sized on a Bioanalyzer 2100, and re-quantified with the KAPA Library Quantification kit. A separate single-read 150-cycle Illumina NextSeq 550 flow cell was used to sequence each immunoSEQ 96-well plate. In the authors' own workflow: The immunoSEQ output contained only junctional sequences without quality scores, so filtering could not match that applied to full-length reads. Sequences were annotated with PyIR, a Python wrapper for IgBLAST v1.9, and V/J genes and CDR3 were assigned using IMGT germline references. Reads were removed for weak V/J assignments (E-value above 1e-6), missing CDR3, stop codons, out-of-frame junctions, or ambiguous translated residues. A V3J clonotype was defined by an identical inferred V gene, J gene, and CDR3 amino acid sequence. To compute the percentage overlap between repertoires, the number of shared unique clonotypes was divided by the size of the smaller repertoire. Richness of each repertoire was evaluated using RTK rarefaction, the Chao1 estimator, and Recon v2.1 estimates of unobserved clonotypes. Generation probabilities were computed with OLGA for all TCRbeta clonotypes obtained by the gDNA method from four donors. The table comes from immuneACCESS by way of TCRdb, which keeps in-frame sequences with V and J called. Part of the clones is missing from these tables; in studies checked, under half for an unresolved V gene and the rest for unknown reasons. The D gene and trimming were derived from the DNA, and the V and J assignments and clone size from that table. This sample lists roughly 1.5 million clones; 95% to 99% were detected once. The ten biggest clones cover around 0.45% of the sample.

V ends up 6 bases short and J 4 bases short, with an unmatched junction base count of 5. Including the terminal cysteine and phenylalanine, the CDR3 comprises 13 residues. Kept here is only the CDR3 DNA, which spans 39 bases and is read in frame from base 1. CDR1 and CDR2 are read off the germline V gene (reference sequence) as MNHEY and SMNVEV. Healthy HIV-negative adults with no recently reported acute infections or vaccinations were included as donors. Every donor was a Caucasian adult residing in Nashville, Tennessee, USA. CD4+ T cells were enriched through magnetic negative selection, after which naive cells were positively selected on CD45RA and the remaining negative fraction served as the memory subset. After blood collection by leukapheresis, PBMCs were isolated using Ficoll-Histopaque density gradient centrifugation and then cryopreserved in the vapor phase of liquid nitrogen. Analytical flow cytometry was used to check the purity and quantity of each magnetically sorted T cell population. Genomic DNA was isolated from each sorted fraction and quantified by UV absorbance on a Nanodrop 2000c.

The sequence was obtained from a man aged 25-40 years in good health. Recombination connected TRBV27 to TRBJ1-1; 7 bases in between match TRBD1. The sample consisted of naive CD4+ T cells sorted from blood. This specimen's cell subset or site label, interpreted: CD45RA+ positively selected. The sequenced DNA: TGTGCCAGCAGCGCACAGGGGATCACTGAAGCTTTCTTT. The translation is CASSAQGITEAFF.